This T cell receptor (beta chain) was identified in a study of T cells in Graves' hyperthyroidism and ophthalmopathy. Turning to the study itself: Peripheral blood was drawn at first diagnosis, prior to all treatment.

The table lists this clonotype with a few counts. RNA transcripts served as the template for amplifying TCR beta CDR3 regions. Using the HTBI primer set, a first-round RT-PCR was run on the TCR CDR3. TCRdb analysed the multiplex PCR reads with MiXCR anew, one entry per CDR3 protein. This table holds some 490,000 distinct CDR3 sequences, 20% to 25% found once. The CDR3 length is 15 residues. Germline V gene data show CDR1 as DFQATT and CDR2 as SNEGSKA (reference sequence). Trimming removed 5 bases at V and 5 bases at J, with 21 bases between. The sequence derives from a woman in her 70s with Graves' ophthalmopathy. This chain connects TRBV20-1 to TRBJ1-2, with D perhaps TRBD1 (6 bases). Specimen: blood. The CDR3 DNA sequence: TGCAGTGCTTATGGGACATCTCCCCGAGGGTATGGCTACACCTTC. It translates to CSAYGTSPRGYGYTF.